This TCR beta chain was identified during a study of T cell responses to AZD1222 COVID-19 vaccine (dated by TCRdb to the early 2020s). Regarding the complete study: A total of 230 or so trial participants underwent TCR sequencing, of whom nearly 210 received two doses of AZD1222 and around 26 received two doses of the MenACWY control vaccine. Enrollment into the trials was organized by age into subgroups of 18-55, 56-69 and 70-plus years, and those subgroups contained roughly 140, 27 and 60 TCR-sequenced participants, respectively. Broader findings and caveats from the paper: The vaccine-associated CD4 TCRs covered the entire spike protein, and the dominant responses fell in regions 160-218 and 743-854. Most participants were white British and females outnumbered males, and the authors suggested that clonal diversity may have been underestimated. Conclusions about previously exposed vaccinees were limited because only five to seven AZD1222 recipients were SARS-CoV-2 seropositive at baseline. In the small 56-69-year group, the increase in depth fell short of significance, most likely because of low power. After two AZD1222 doses, spike-specific TCR breadth and depth were significantly higher than at day 0 and than in MenACWY recipients. Reportedly, almost half of the unique spike-specific TCRs recognized epitopes lying outside the regions that are mutated in the B.1.351 and B.1.1.7 variants. Because no samples from the day 14 peak response were available, repertoires could be characterized only after the peak T cell response.

The time point label corresponds to: about 28 days (+/-7) after the second vaccine dose. AZD1222 recipients whose second dose came at about 4 weeks and those whose second dose came at about 12 weeks were combined into one group, since spike-specific TCR depth and breadth did not differ between the two schedules. The vaccinee samples were drawn from two UK trials, COV001 and COV002, one of which was a single-blind randomized controlled phase 2/3 trial testing AZD1222 (ChAdOx1 nCoV-19) in healthy adults. For TCRbeta chain sequencing, PBMC samples from trial participants were taken at day 0 and at day 28 after the second dose. The CDR3 regions of human TCRbeta chains were subjected to immunosequencing. In the original analysis: TCRs in the repertoires were compared against a reference library of SARS-CoV-2-specific TCRs that had been generated with the MIRA antigen-specificity platform. Breadth was defined as the fraction of unique TCRs that were SARS-CoV-2-associated, and depth was defined as the fraction of total T cells that were SARS-CoV-2-associated. Using the MIRA data, each spike-specific TCR was assigned both to the spike region to which the TCR was reactive and to a CD4 or CD8 class. Log10-transformed breadth and depth values were compared by one-way ANOVA with Sidak's multiple comparisons tests. TCRdb mirrors the immuneACCESS table, restricted to in-frame sequences. Some clones are absent from its copies; in checked studies, under half trace to an unresolved V gene, and the reason for the others is unknown. The DNA gave D and trimming, while V, J and clone size come from that table. For this sample there are approximately 150,000 clones; about 86% appear just once. The ten top clones hold about 4.8% of the sample.

Cut back by 4 bases and 3 bases, the V and J ends lie 13 bases apart. The CDR3 runs 15 amino acids, cysteine and phenylalanine included. Only the CDR3 DNA stays, 45 bases, in frame from base 1. CDR1 MDHEN and CDR2 SYDVKM are derived from the germline V gene. Regarding this clone: The clone's antigen remains unknown. Per-nucleotide qualities are absent, and no much larger clonotype sits a single base away.

The sequence is built from TRBV28 and TRBJ1-5; the D gene is not confidently resolved. This material consisted of peripheral blood, taken 28 days after the second AZD1222 dose. This TCR was recovered from an adult who received the AZD1222 COVID-19 vaccine. The CDR3 corresponds to CASSSSRGYNQPQHF. DNA sequence: TGTGCCAGCAGTTCGTCACGGGGTTACAATCAGCCCCAGCATTTT. With the portions outside the CDR3 filled from the reference TRBV28 and TRBJ1-5 genes, the complete variable region becomes DVKVTQSSRYLVKRTGEKVFLECVQDMDHENMFWYRQDPGLGLRLIYFSYDVKMKEKGDIPEGYSVSREKKERFSLILESASTNQTSMYLCASSSSRGYNQPQHFGDGTRLSIL.